This entry features one TCR beta chain sequence. What this receptor recognizes is not known. No per-base quality is available; no much larger clone lies one base away. After around 11 days of culture, CD4+ T cells were isolated with the EasySep CD4+ T cell isolation kit. The absence of prior SARS-CoV-2 infection in healthy vaccine recipients was confirmed by negative nucleocapsid antibodies before and after vaccination. On days 3 and 7, half of the culture medium was replaced with fresh IL-2-containing medium. Unless otherwise noted, each peptide stimulation condition was cultured in triplicate wells. PBMC were separated from whole blood using Ficoll-Paque Plus gradient centrifugation and were then either cryopreserved at -140C or used fresh. Genomic DNA was extracted from cultured CD4+ T cells with the QIAamp micro DNA kit. Library creation used the immunoSEQ multiplex PCR assay. DNA from the cultured, isolated CD4+ T cells was subjected to TCR beta CDR3 sequencing. The original pipeline was this. Non-productive TCR sequences were discarded, and reads were trimmed to the CDR3 region, with only CDR3s of 7 or more amino acids retained. Antigen-specific clonotypes were identified using the MANAFEST web app by comparison of expansion in peptide wells against reference cultures. To count as positive, a clone had to show expansion at FDR<0.05 compared with the reference and with all other wells, an odds ratio above 5, and a frequency above 0.1% in two replicate wells. Cross-reactive clonotypes were defined as significantly expanded in SARS-CoV-2 spike wells and in at least one common cold coronavirus spike condition. CDR3 similarity was assessed by Levenshtein distance with the stringdist R package, and unrooted trees were built with ape in R 3.6.1. As stored in TCRdb, this immuneACCESS dataset retains in-frame rearrangements with V and J assigned. A fraction of the clones does not appear; measured against another copy, unresolved V genes explain less than half of the discrepancy, and the remainder lacks a known reason. The V and J calls and clone size are taken from that table; D and trimming were inferred from the DNA. This sample holds 45,000 to 50,000 clones; 55% to 75% were observed only once. The biggest ten clones account for roughly 5.5% of the sample.

These data belong to a study of vaccination effects on CD4 cells after COVID-19 (dated by TCRdb to the early 2020s). With regard to the full study: In the ViraFEST assay, PBMC were stimulated with viral peptide pools, and TCR sequencing was then used to find antigen-specific CD4+ T cell clonotypes based on their expansion. SARS-CoV-2 spike-specific CD4+ TCR repertoires from before and after mRNA vaccination were compared in COVID-19 convalescent patients and in infection-naive vaccine recipients. Two doses of either the BNT162b2 or the mRNA-1273 mRNA SARS-CoV-2 vaccine were administered to participants. The Oncomine TCR Beta short-read assay on an Illumina iSeq 100 was used to sequence cultures from other donors in the study. The full study included 9 to 10 COVID-19 convalescent patients and a handful of SARS-CoV-2-naive healthy vaccine recipients. Approximately 2.1 million PBMC per well were cultured in IMDM with roughly 5% human AB serum, 7.5 to 10 IU/ml IL-2 and gentamicin, plus 10 ug/ml peptides.

Paper-wide results and their limitations: Both infection-induced and vaccine-induced clones contracted markedly at late post-vaccination timepoints, which is consistent with waning T cell responses. Limitations of the study were the small number of convalescent patients and the absence of early post-infection timepoints. Among healthy vaccine recipients, nearly all vaccine-induced clones were SARS-CoV-2 mono-reactive, and just 1 of 255 was cross-reactive with common cold coronaviruses.

The germline V end is reduced by 9 bases and the J end by 7 bases; junction bases left unmatched: 16. Looking up the germline V gene (reference sequence) yields CDR1 LNHDA and CDR2 SQIVND. The CDR3 spans 16 residues, from the cysteine through the phenylalanine. Just the 48-base CDR3 DNA is kept, in frame starting at base 1. This specimen was CD4+ T cells from PBMCs cultured without peptide, taken before COVID-19 vaccination. The rearranged segments are TRBV19 and TRBJ2-1, and 9 junctional nucleotides match TRBD1. The TCR sequence derives from a human donor who received a COVID-19 vaccine. CDR3 reads: CASAPPGTGIDNEQFF. The DNA sequence reads TGTGCCAGCGCTCCACCCGGGACAGGGATCGATAATGAGCAGTTCTTC.